This is a list of T cell receptor beta chains from one sample in a study. MiXCR was run by TCRdb on the 5' RACE reads, yielding one entry per CDR3 protein. The sample has about 54,000 distinct CDR3 sequences, about a sixth seen once. Sequencing was performed on naive CD4+ T cells sorted from blood. These receptors all stem from a female donor with breast cancer. Each CDR3 is given with its conserved first and last residue. The D gene is left open where the match is weak. Not every row has a clone size; where given, it reads once, few, many or a size class.

TRBV2	TRBJ1-5	few	-	TGTGCCAGCAGTGAAGCGCAGGGAAGTCAGCCCCAGCATTTT	CASSEAQGSQPQHF
TRBV6-2/TRBV6-3	TRBJ2-3	few	-	TGTGCCAGCAGTCCCATCGACACAGATACGCAGTATTTT	CASSPIDTDTQYF
TRBV7-3	TRBJ1-1	-	-	TGTGCCAGCAGCTCATCGGGCCTCAACACTGAAGCTTTCTTT	CASSSSGLNTEAFF
TRBV5-6	TRBJ2-6	-	TRBD1	TGTGCCAGTACCAGGGGGACAGGTGGCCCTGGGGCCAACGTCCTGACTTTC	CASTRGTGGPGANVLTF
TRBV6-6	TRBJ2-6	-	-	TGTGCCAGCAGTACCTCTGGGTTTGGGGCCAACGTCCTGACTTTC	CASSTSGFGANVLTF
TRBV7-2	TRBJ2-5	few	TRBD2	TGTGCCAGCAGCTCGACGGCCACCGGGACTAGCGGGGGGGTACAAGAGACCCAGTACTTC	CASSSTATGTSGGVQETQYF
TRBV5-1	TRBJ1-2	-	TRBD1	TGCGCCGGCAGCTTTACAGGGGGCTCCCTAAGTGGCTACACCTTC	CAGSFTGGSLSGYTF
TRBV3-1	TRBJ2-3	-	TRBD2	TGTGCCAGCAGCCCGGGACTAGCGGGAACAGATACGCAGTATTTT	CASSPGLAGTDTQYF
TRBV7-8	TRBJ1-2	many	TRBD1	TGTGCCAGCAGCTCCCGGACAGGGGAGGGTGGCTACACCTTC	CASSSRTGEGGYTF
TRBV2	TRBJ1-1	few	TRBD1	TGTGCCAGCACGGGTCAGGGGGAAAATGAAGCTTTCTTT	CASTGQGENEAFF
TRBV29-1	TRBJ2-3	many	-	TGCAGCGCAGGGAGGGGGAGGGCAGATACGCAGTATTTT	CSAGRGRADTQYF
TRBV5-1	TRBJ1-3	-	-	TGCGCCAGCAGCTGGGACGGCAGCTCTGGAAACACCATATATTTT	CASSWDGSSGNTIYF
TRBV5-1	TRBJ2-2	many	TRBD2	TGCGCCAGCAGCTCGATAGCGGGAGTGAGAACCGGGGAGCTGTTTTTT	CASSSIAGVRTGELFF
TRBV5-1	TRBJ1-2	-	-	TGCTCCAGCAGCCCGCTGGCGGATTTTGGTGGCTACACCTTC	CSSSPLADFGGYTF
TRBV20-1	TRBJ1-1	many	-	TGCTCAGAAACTCTGAACACTGAAGCTTTCTTT	CSETLNTEAFF
TRBV20-1	TRBJ2-1	few	TRBD2	TGCAGTGAGAACGGCGGGAGGGAATGGGGGGATGAGCAGTTCTTC	CSENGGREWGDEQFF
TRBV19	TRBJ2-7	-	-	TGTGCCAGAAGTATCAGGCTATCGACCTACGAGCAGTACTTC	CARSIRLSTYEQYF
TRBV6-5	TRBJ2-3	many	TRBD2	TGTGCCAGCAGCATCGGACTAGCGGGAATGGATACGCAGTATTTT	CASSIGLAGMDTQYF
TRBV7-2	TRBJ1-3	-	-	TGTGCCAGCAGCCAGGACTTCTCTGGAAACACCATATATTTT	CASSQDFSGNTIYF
TRBV20-1	TRBJ2-1	many	-	TGCAGTGCTAGGGGCTCGGGGGCCAGCTCCTACAATGAGCAGTTCTTC	CSARGSGASSYNEQFF
TRBV12-3/TRBV12-4	TRBJ1-5	few	-	TGTGCCAGCAGTTTGACGTACGGGAGGGAGGGTCAGCCCCAGCATTTT	CASSLTYGREGQPQHF
TRBV4-1	TRBJ1-1	-	TRBD1	TGCGCCAGCAGGCTCTACGGGACAGGGGAGATCACTGAAGCTTTCTTT	CASRLYGTGEITEAFF
TRBV28	TRBJ2-7	-	TRBD1	TGTGCCAGCAGCGACAGGGACGAGCAGTACTTC	CASSDRDEQYF
TRBV9	TRBJ1-1	few	-	TGTGCCAGCAGCGTAGCCAGCCAGGGTTGGGTGAACACTGAAGCTTTCTTT	CASSVASQGWVNTEAFF
TRBV6-5	TRBJ2-3	many	-	TGTGCCAGCAGTTACTCGCGCTTAAGCACAGATACGCAGTATTTT	CASSYSRLSTDTQYF
TRBV5-1	TRBJ2-5	few	TRBD1	TGCGCCAGCCGAGTGAGTAGGGGGCGGCAAGAGACCCAGTACTTC	CASRVSRGRQETQYF
TRBV7-2	TRBJ2-1	-	-	TGTGCCAGCAGCTTAGGTTCAGGGGCCCAGTACAATGAGCAGTTCTTC	CASSLGSGAQYNEQFF
TRBV6-1	TRBJ2-2	-	-	TGTGCCAGCAGTGGAGCGAGGGGGTGGACCGGGGAGCTGTTTTTT	CASSGARGWTGELFF
TRBV7-2	TRBJ2-3	few	TRBD2	TGTGCCAGCAGCTTTCAAGCGGGAGGGCCAGATACGCAGTATTTT	CASSFQAGGPDTQYF
TRBV7-6	TRBJ2-7	-	-	TGTGCCGGCCCTGGACAGTTCGAAACCTACGAGCAGTACTTC	CAGPGQFETYEQYF
TRBV29-1	TRBJ2-7	few	-	TGCAGCGCCGGGGCACCCCCCTACGAGCAGTACTTC	CSAGAPPYEQYF
TRBV12-5	TRBJ2-3	many	TRBD2	TGTGCTAGTGGTCCGCCCGTCAGCGGGAGCGTCACAGATACGCAGTATTTT	CASGPPVSGSVTDTQYF
TRBV5-1	TRBJ1-5	once	-	TGCGCCAGCAGCTTGTCCGGTATCGATCAGCCCCAGCATTTT	CASSLSGIDQPQHF
TRBV6-5	TRBJ1-5	many	-	TGTGCCAGCAGTTACCGATTGGAACAGCCCCAGCATTTT	CASSYRLEQPQHF
TRBV24-1	TRBJ2-3	few	-	TGTGCCACCAGTGACCCCAGGGCCGGGGAGAGAGATACGCAGTATTTT	CATSDPRAGERDTQYF
TRBV29-1	TRBJ1-1	many	-	TGCAGCGCCCACCTGAACACTGAAGCTTTCTTT	CSAHLNTEAFF
TRBV3-1	TRBJ1-1	few	-	TGTGCCAGCAGCCAAGAGGTCACAGCTGAAGCTTTCTTT	CASSQEVTAEAFF
TRBV6-1	TRBJ2-7	-	-	TGTGCCAGCGCCGAACTTTACAGTTACTCCTACGAGCAGTACTTC	CASAELYSYSYEQYF
TRBV7-9	TRBJ1-5	-	TRBD1	TGTGCCGGCAGCTCCTCGGGACAGGGTAATCAGCCCCAGCATTTT	CAGSSSGQGNQPQHF
TRBV12-3/TRBV12-4	TRBJ2-1	-	-	TGTGCCAGCAGACTCCGGGGTCACAATGAGCAGTTCTTC	CASRLRGHNEQFF
TRBV5-1	TRBJ1-1	many	TRBD1	TGCGCCAGCAGCTTAGGGGGCTCCACTGAAGCTTTCTTT	CASSLGGSTEAFF
TRBV6-1	TRBJ2-1	few	-	TGTGCCAGCAGTGAAACAATCGGTTCCAGCTCCTACAATGAGCAGTTCTTC	CASSETIGSSSYNEQFF
TRBV3-1	TRBJ2-7	-	TRBD1	TGTGCCAGCAGCGCCCGGGACAGGAGCTACGAGCAGTACTTC	CASSARDRSYEQYF
TRBV6-2/TRBV6-3	TRBJ2-1	-	TRBD2	TGTGCCAGCAGCCTTGGACTAGCGGGAATAAATGAGCAGTTCTTC	CASSLGLAGINEQFF
TRBV3-1	TRBJ2-1	few	TRBD2	TGTGCCAGCAGCCGCGGGACTAGCGGGATCAATGAGCAGTTCTTC	CASSRGTSGINEQFF
TRBV7-2	TRBJ2-5	many	TRBD2	TGTGCCAGCAGCTCTCTAAGCGGGGGGGCCAGGCGGGAGACCCAGTACTTC	CASSSLSGGARRETQYF
TRBV24-1	TRBJ2-3	few	-	TGTGCCACCAGTGAGACTCCAGGGAAAACCGATACGCAGTATTTT	CATSETPGKTDTQYF